This TCR beta chain stems from a study of T cells after yellow fever vaccination. Worth noting for this clonotype: The antigen is undetermined.

The CDR3 totals 14 residues. The V end was cut by 4 bases, the J end by 2 bases, with 10 bases between. CDR1 is SGDLS, CDR2 YYNGEE, per germline. A 5'RACE template-switching step, the method used to make TCR cDNA, added a universal primer site and UMIs. TCRdb used MiXCR to reprocess the 5' RACE reads, holding one entry per CDR3 protein. The sample carries about 550,000 distinct CDR3 sequences, about 19% recorded once. Study-level results: CD4 and CD8 compartments shared a small share of clonotypes. When the response was secondary, it was weaker but reached its peak faster, day 5 versus 15. Subsequent booster samples again held most clones from primary vaccination (96% CD4, roughly 91% CD8).

The V call is TRBV9, the J call TRBJ2-4; TRBD1 is a possible D gene (5 bases). The starting material was PBMCs, obtained 15 days after the yellow fever booster vaccination. The TCR was taken from a young man who received the YFV17D yellow fever vaccine. CDR3 sequence (DNA): TGTGCCAGCAGCCTGGGGCTAACCAAAAACATTCAGTACTTC. Translated: CASSLGLTKNIQYF.